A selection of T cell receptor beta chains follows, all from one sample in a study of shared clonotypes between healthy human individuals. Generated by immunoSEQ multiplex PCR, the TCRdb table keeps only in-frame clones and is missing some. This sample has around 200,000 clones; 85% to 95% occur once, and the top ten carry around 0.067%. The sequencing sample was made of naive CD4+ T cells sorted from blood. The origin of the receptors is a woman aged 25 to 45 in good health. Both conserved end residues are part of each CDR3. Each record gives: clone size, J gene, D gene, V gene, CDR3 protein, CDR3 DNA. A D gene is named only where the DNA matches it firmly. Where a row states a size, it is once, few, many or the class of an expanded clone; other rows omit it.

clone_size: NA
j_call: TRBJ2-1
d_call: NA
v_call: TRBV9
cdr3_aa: CASSVTGTPRGNEQFF
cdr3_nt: TGTGCCAGCAGCGTAACCGGGACACCGAGGGGCAATGAGCAGTTCTTC

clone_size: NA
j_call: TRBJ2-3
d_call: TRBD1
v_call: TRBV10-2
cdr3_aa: CASSAQGAVDTQYF
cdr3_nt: TGCGCCAGCAGTGCCCAGGGGGCCGTAGATACGCAGTATTTT

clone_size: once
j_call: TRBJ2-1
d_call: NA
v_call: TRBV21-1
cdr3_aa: CASSEISGGGHNEQFF
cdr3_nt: TGTGCCAGCAGCGAAATTTCAGGGGGGGGTCACAATGAGCAGTTCTTC

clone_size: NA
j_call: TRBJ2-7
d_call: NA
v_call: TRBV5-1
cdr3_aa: CASSPTQEGRNEQYF
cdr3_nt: TGCGCCAGCAGCCCGACGCAGGAAGGGCGAAACGAGCAGTACTTC

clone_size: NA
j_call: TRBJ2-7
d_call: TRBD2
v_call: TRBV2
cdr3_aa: CASTSGLAFSSYEQYF
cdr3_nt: TGTGCCAGCACCTCGGGACTAGCGTTTAGCTCCTACGAGCAGTACTTC

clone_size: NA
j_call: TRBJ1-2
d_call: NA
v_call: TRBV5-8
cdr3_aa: CASSLETGTGYTF
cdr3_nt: TGTGCCAGCAGCTTGGAGACAGGTACTGGCTACACCTTC

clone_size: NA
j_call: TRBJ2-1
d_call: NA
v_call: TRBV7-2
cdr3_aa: CASSNRLVNEQFF
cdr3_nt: TGTGCCAGCAGCAACAGACTCGTCAATGAGCAGTTCTTC

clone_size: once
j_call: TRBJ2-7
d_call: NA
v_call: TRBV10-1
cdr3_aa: CASSESREQYF
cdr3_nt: TGCGCCAGCAGTGAGTCCCGCGAGCAGTACTTC

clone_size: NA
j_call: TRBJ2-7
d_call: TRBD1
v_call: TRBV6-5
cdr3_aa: CASSQNRGQSYEQYF
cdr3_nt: TGTGCCAGCAGCCAGAACAGGGGCCAATCCTACGAGCAGTACTTC

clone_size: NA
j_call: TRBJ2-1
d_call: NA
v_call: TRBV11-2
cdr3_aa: CASSSDGGGAYNEQFF
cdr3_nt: TGTGCCAGCAGCTCCGACGGTGGCGGGGCCTACAATGAGCAGTTCTTC

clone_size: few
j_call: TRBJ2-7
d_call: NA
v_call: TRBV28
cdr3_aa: CASRWDTTYEQYF
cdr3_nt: TGTGCCAGCAGGTGGGACACCACCTACGAGCAGTACTTC

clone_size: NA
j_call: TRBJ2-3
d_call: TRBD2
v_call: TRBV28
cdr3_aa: CASSLSSLAGGDTQYF
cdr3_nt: TGTGCCAGCAGTTTAAGTTCGCTAGCGGGGGGGGATACGCAGTATTTT

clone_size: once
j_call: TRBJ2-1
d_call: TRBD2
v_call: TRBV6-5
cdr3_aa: CASSYTGTSGTNEQFF
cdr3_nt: TGTGCCAGCAGTTACACCGGGACTAGCGGGACAAATGAGCAGTTCTTC

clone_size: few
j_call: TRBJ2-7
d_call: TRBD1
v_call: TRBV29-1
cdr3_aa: CSVETTGYEQYF
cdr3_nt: TGCAGCGTTGAGACGACAGGGTACGAGCAGTACTTC

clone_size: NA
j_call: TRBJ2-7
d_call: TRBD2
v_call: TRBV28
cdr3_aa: CATQTSSNEQYF
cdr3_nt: TGTGCCACCCAGACTAGCTCCAACGAGCAGTACTTC

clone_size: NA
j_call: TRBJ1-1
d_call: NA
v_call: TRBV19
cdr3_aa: CASSIGGGRTLNTEAFF
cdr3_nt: TGTGCCAGTAGTATAGGAGGGGGGCGGACCCTGAACACTGAAGCTTTCTTT

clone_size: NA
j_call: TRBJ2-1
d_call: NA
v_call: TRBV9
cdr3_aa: CASSVVLGAEEFF
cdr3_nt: TGTGCCAGCAGCGTAGTGCTAGGGGCTGAGGAGTTCTTC

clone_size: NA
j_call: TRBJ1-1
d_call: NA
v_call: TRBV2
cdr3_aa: CASSVSGLNTEAFF
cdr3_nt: TGTGCCAGCAGTGTATCCGGGTTGAACACTGAAGCTTTCTTT

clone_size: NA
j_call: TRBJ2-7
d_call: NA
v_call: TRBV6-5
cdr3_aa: CASSSSPPTTYEQYF
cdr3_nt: TGTGCCAGCAGTTCGAGCCCGCCGACGACCTACGAGCAGTACTTC

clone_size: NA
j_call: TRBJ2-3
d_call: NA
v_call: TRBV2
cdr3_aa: CASSPGTPILYTQYF
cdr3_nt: TGTGCCAGCAGTCCAGGGACTCCCATATTGTATACGCAGTATTTT

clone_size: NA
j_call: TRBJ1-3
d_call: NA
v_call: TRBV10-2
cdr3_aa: CASTSETSSGNTIYF
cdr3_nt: TGCGCCAGCACCTCAGAGACGAGCTCTGGAAACACCATATATTTT

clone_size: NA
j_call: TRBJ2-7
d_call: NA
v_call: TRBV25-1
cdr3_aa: CASSDGGQGYEQYF
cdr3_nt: TGTGCCAGCAGTGATGGGGGACAAGGCTACGAGCAGTACTTC

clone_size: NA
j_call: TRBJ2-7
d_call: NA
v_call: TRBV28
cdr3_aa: CASPRNLGRPKGNEQYF
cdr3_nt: TGTGCCAGCCCACGAAACCTCGGACGGCCAAAAGGCAACGAGCAGTACTTC

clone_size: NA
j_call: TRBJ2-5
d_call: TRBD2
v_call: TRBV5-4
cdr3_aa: CASSYFILGTSGREQYF
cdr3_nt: TGTGCCAGCAGCTATTTCATTTTGGGGACTAGCGGAAGGGAGCAGTACTTC

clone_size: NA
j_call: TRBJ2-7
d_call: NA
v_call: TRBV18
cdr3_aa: CASSLDTISYEQYF
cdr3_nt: TGTGCCAGCTCACTCGACACTATTTCCTACGAGCAGTACTTC

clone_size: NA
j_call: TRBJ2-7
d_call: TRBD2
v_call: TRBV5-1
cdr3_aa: CASSPGLAGGGDYEQYF
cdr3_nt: TGCGCCAGCAGCCCTGGACTAGCGGGAGGCGGCGACTACGAGCAGTACTTC

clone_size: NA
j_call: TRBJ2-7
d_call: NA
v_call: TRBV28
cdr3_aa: CASTMSGHEQYF
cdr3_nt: TGTGCCAGCACCATGTCGGGCCACGAGCAGTACTTC

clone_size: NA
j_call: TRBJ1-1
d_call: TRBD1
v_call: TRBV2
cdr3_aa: CASSETGADTEAFF
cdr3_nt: TGTGCCAGCAGTGAAACAGGGGCGGACACTGAAGCTTTCTTT

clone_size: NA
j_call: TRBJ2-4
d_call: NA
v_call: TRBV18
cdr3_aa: CASEGESVAKNIQYF
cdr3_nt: TGTGCCAGCGAGGGTGAGAGCGTCGCCAAAAACATTCAGTACTTC

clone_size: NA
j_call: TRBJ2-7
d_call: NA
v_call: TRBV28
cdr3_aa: CAWGRAYEQYF
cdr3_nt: TGTGCGTGGGGCAGAGCCTACGAGCAGTACTTC

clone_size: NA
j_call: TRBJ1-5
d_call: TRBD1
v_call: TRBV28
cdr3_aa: CASSRTGEVGQPQHF
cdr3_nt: TGTGCCAGCAGCAGAACAGGGGAGGTCGGTCAGCCCCAGCATTTT

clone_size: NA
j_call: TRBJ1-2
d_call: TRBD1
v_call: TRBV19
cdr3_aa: CASSMGQGYYGYTF
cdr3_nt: TGTGCCAGTAGTATGGGACAGGGGTACTATGGCTACACCTTC

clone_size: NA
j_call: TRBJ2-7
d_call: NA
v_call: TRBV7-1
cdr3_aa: CASSPILKEQGSREQYF
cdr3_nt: TGTGCCAGCAGCCCAATATTGAAAGAGCAGGGGTCACGAGAGCAGTACTTC

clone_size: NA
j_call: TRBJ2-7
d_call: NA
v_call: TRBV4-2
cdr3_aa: CASSQVRPTKNEQYF
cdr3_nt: TGTGCCAGCAGCCAGGTTAGACCAACCAAGAACGAGCAGTACTTC

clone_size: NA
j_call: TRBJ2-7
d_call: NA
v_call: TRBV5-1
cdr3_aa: CASSLSRERPYEQYF
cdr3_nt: TGCGCCAGCAGCTTGTCACGGGAGCGACCCTACGAGCAGTACTTC

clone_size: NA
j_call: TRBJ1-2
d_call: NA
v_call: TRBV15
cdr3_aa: CATSRDNSGYQGYTF
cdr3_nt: TGTGCCACCAGCAGAGATAATTCAGGGTATCAAGGCTACACCTTC